These 3 T cell receptor beta chains were all obtained from the same sample, sequenced in a study of cytomegalovirus exposure and HLA in healthy donors. PCR was performed using 60 Vbeta and 13 Jbeta primers. The method was immunoSEQ multiplex PCR; TCRdb's version includes in-frame clones alone and lacks a portion of them. The sample contains 150,000 to 200,000 clones, roughly 80% of which appear only once. Material: PBMCs. The receptors here all came from a girl aged 10 to 17 in good health and CMV-seropositive.

The gene calls are TRBV5-4 and TRBJ1-5; D gene unclear. The germline V and J ends were trimmed by 0 bases and 4 bases, with 5 bases remaining between them. CDR3 length: 13 amino acids. Germline V gene data show CDR1 as SGHNT and CDR2 as YYREEE (reference sequence). The CDR3 DNA reads as TGTGCCAGCAGCTTGGACGGGAATCAGCCCCAGCATTTT. Protein sequence: CASSLDGNQPQHF.

V and J are TRBV29-1 and TRBJ1-2; D is unclear. The CDR3 is made up of 11 amino acids. V was cut by 6 bases and J by 9 bases, with 14 bases left in between. Per germline, CDR1 SQVTM and CDR2 ANQGSEA. CDR3 DNA: TGCAGCGTAAGGGAGACGGAGAGCTACACCTTC. Residues: CSVRETESYTF.

The gene calls are TRBV5-6 and TRBJ2-4; 10 nucleotides match TRBD1. This CDR3 contains 17 residues. Germline lookup yields CDR1 SGHDT and CDR2 YYEEEE. V dropped 7 bases and J dropped 0; count of bases not matched to a gene: 10. The CDR3 sequence is CASEPGQGLLAKNIQYF. The CDR3 DNA sequence: TGTGCCAGCGAGCCGGGACAGGGGCTCCTAGCCAAAAACATTCAGTACTTC.